This passage covers 2 T cell receptor beta chains from one sample sequenced in a study of T cell clonality in common variable immunodeficiency. Assay used: immunoSEQ multiplex PCR; TCRdb lists only in-frame clones, some missing. This repertoire holds around 45,000 clones, and none appear only once. The sequenced sample consisted of peripheral blood mononuclear cells. Receptors were obtained from a person aged 18 to 70 in good health.

By share, this clone counts as medium-sized. The CDR3 goes on 3 residues after the read ends, and that part is filled in from the germline J gene. The chain combines TRBV20-1 with TRBJ1-1, with 8 bases fitting TRBD1. CDR1 DFQATT and CDR2 SNEGSKA come from the germline V gene (reference sequence). The V segment lost 4 bases and the J segment 5 bases; nucleotides outside the gene matches: 6. This CDR3 has 13 residues. The sequenced CDR3 bases are TGCAGTGCTATAACAGGGGGGCGGACTGAA. Translating it yields CSAITGGRTE. The whole CDR3 protein is CSAITGGRTEAFF.

This clone was recorded at least ten times. The sequenced fragment ends 3 residues before the CDR3 boundary, so the rest is inferred from the germline J gene. The chain is built from TRBV7-2 and TRBJ2-3; unclear D gene. Germline V CDR1 and CDR2: SGHTA, FQGNSA. The CDR3 totals 13 residues. V lost 0 bases and J 8 bases, leaving 9 bases between the germline ends. The CDR3 loop is CASSLAGLITQYF. Incomplete CDR3 DNA: TGTGCCAGCAGCTTAGCGGGCTTGATTACG. Using reference TRBV7-2 and TRBJ2-3 for the parts outside the CDR3, the full variable domain is GAGVSQSPSNKVTEKGKDVELRCDPISGHTALYWYRQSLGQGLEFLIYFQGNSAPDKSGLPSDRFSAERTGGSVSTLTIQRTQQEDSAVYLCASSLAGLITQYFGPGTRLTVL.